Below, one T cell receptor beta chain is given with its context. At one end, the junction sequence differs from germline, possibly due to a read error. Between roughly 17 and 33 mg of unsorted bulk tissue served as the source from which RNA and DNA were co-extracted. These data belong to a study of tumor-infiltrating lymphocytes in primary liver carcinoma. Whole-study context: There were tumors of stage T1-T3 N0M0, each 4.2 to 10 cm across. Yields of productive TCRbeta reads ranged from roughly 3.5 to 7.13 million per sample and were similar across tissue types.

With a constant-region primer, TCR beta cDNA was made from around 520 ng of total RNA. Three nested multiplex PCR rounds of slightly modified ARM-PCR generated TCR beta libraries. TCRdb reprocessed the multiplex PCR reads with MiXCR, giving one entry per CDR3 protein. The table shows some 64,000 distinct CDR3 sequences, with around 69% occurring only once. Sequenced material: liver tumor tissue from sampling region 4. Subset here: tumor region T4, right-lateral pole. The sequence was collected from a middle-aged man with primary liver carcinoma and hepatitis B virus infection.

This chain's CDR3 is CASSQGDRDYGYNF. CDR3 in DNA: TGCGCCAGCAGCCAGGGGGACAGGGACTATGGCTACAACTTC. The V gene is TRBV4-1, the J gene TRBJ1-2; 9 bases are shared with TRBD1. This CDR3 contains 14 residues. Germline-derived CDR1 and CDR2 are MGHRA and YSYEKL.